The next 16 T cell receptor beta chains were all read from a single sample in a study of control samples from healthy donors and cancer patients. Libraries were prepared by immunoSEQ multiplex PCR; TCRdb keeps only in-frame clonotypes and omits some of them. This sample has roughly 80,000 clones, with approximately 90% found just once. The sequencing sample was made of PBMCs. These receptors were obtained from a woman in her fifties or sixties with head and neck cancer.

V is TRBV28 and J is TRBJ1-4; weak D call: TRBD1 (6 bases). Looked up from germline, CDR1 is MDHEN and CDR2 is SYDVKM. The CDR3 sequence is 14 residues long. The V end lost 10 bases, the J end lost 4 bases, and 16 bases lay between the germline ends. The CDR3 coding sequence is TGTGCCACCAACTTACAGGGATTTAATGAAAAACTGTTTTTT. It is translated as CATNLQGFNEKLFF.

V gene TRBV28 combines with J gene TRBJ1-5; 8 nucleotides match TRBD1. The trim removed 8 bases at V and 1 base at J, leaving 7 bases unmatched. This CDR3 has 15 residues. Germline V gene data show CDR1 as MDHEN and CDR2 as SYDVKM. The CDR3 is CASAGTGVSNQPQHF. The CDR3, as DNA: TGTGCCAGCGCTGGGACAGGAGTAAGCAATCAGCCCCAGCATTTT.

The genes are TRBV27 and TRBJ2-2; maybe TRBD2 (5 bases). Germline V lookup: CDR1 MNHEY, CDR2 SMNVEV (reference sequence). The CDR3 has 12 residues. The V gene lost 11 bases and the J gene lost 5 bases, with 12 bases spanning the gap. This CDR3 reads CAAGSRTGELFF. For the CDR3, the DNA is TGTGCCGCGGGCAGCCGAACCGGGGAGCTGTTTTTT.

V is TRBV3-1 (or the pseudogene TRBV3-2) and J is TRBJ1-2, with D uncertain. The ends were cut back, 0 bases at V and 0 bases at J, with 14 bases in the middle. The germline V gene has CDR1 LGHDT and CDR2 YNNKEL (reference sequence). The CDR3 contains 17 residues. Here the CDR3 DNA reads TGTGCCAGCAGCCAAGAGTGGGCAGCGGAGCCTAACTATGGCTACACCTTC. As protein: CASSQEWAAEPNYGYTF.

The CDR3: CSASSPGRGNEQFF. DNA of the CDR3: TGCAGTGCTAGTTCTCCCGGGAGGGGGAATGAGCAGTTCTTC. The chain has TRBV20-1 and TRBJ2-1, with 8 bases fitting TRBD2. J gave up 7 bases and V 3 bases, and 8 bases lay outside the gene matches. The CDR3 is 14 amino acids. Looked up from germline, CDR1 is DFQATT and CDR2 is SNEGSKA (reference sequence).

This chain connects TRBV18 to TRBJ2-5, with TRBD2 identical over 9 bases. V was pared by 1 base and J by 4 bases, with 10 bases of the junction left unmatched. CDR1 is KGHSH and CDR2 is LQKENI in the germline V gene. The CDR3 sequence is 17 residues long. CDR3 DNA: TGTGCCAGCTCACCACTCGCGGGAGGGCCAGGGGGAGAGACCCAGTACTTC. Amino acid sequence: CASSPLAGGPGGETQYF.

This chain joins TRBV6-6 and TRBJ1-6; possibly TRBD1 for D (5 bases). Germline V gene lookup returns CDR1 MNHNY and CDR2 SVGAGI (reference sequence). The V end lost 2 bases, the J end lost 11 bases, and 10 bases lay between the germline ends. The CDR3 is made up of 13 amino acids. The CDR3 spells CASSYGADPPLHF. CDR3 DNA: TGTGCCAGCAGTTACGGGGCGGACCCACCCCTCCACTTT.

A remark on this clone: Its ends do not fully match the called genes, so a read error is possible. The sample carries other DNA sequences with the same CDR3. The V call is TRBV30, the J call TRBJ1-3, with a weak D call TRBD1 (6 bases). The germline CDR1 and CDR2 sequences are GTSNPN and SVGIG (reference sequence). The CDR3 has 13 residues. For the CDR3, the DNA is TGTGCCTGGACCGGGGGCTTTGGAAACACTATATATTTT. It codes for CAWTGGFGNTIYF.

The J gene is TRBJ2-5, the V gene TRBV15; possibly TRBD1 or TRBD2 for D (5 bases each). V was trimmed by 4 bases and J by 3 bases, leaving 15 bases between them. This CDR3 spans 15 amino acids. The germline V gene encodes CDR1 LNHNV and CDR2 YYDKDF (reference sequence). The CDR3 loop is CATSTGAIGKETQYF. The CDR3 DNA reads TGTGCCACCAGCACTGGGGCTATCGGGAAAGAGACCCAGTACTTC.

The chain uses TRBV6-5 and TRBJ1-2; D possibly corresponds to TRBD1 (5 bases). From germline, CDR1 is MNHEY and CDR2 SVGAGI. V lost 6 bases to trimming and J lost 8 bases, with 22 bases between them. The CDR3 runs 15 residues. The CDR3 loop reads CASSSGMGGVGGYTF. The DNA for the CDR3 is TGTGCCAGCAGCTCGGGAATGGGGGGTGTGGGAGGCTACACCTTC.

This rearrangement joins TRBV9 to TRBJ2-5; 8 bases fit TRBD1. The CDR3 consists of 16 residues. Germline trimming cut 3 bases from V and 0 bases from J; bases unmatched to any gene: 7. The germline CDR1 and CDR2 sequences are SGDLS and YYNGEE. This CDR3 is CASSAGTGRYQETQYF. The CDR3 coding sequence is TGTGCCAGCAGCGCAGGGACAGGCCGGTACCAAGAGACCCAGTACTTC.

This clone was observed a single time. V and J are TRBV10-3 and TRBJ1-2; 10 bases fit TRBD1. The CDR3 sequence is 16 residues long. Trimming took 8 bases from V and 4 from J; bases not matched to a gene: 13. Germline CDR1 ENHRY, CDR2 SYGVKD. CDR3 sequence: CAIHDGTGVSGYGYTF. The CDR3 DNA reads TGTGCCATCCATGACGGGACAGGGGTTTCAGGCTATGGCTACACCTTC.

CDR3 sequence: CAWSRKGNQPQHF. As DNA, the CDR3 is TGTGCCTGGAGTAGGAAGGGCAATCAGCCCCAGCATTTT. This chain links TRBV30 with TRBJ1-5, with unresolved D. V dropped 2 bases and J dropped 2 bases, with 7 bases sitting between them. Germline loops: CDR1 GTSNPN, CDR2 SVGIG (reference sequence). The CDR3 contains 13 residues. Full variable domain (rest looked up from reference TRBV30 and TRBJ1-5): SQTIHQWPATLVQPVGSPLSLECTVEGTSNPNLYWYRQAAGRGLQLLFYSVGIGQISSEVPQNLSASRPQDRQFILSSKKLLLSDSGFYLCAWSRKGNQPQHFGDGTRLSIL.

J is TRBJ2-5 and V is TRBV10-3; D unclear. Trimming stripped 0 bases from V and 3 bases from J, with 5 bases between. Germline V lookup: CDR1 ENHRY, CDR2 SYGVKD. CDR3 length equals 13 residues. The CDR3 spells CAISESGEETQYF. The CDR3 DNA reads TGTGCCATCAGTGAGTCTGGCGAAGAGACCCAGTACTTC.

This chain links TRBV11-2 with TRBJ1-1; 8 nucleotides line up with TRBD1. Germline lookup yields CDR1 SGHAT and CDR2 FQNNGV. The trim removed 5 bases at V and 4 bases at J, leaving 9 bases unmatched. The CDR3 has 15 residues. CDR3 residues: CASSVAGQGVTEAFF. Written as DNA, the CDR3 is TGTGCCAGCAGCGTAGCAGGACAGGGAGTCACTGAAGCTTTCTTT.

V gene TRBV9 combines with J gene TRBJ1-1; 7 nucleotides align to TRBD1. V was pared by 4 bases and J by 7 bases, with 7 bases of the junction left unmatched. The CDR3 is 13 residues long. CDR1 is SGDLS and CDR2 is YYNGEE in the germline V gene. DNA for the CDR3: TGTGCCAGCAGCCCAACCAGGACAGGTGAAGCTTTCTTT. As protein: CASSPTRTGEAFF.